A selection of T cell receptor beta chains follows, all from one sample in a study of early T cells in non-severe SARS-CoV-2 infection. TCRdb redid the calling of the 5' RACE reads with MiXCR, one entry per CDR3 protein. This sample has 50,000 to 70,000 distinct CDR3 sequences, with around 13% found just once. Sequencing was carried out using whole blood. The receptors here all came from an adult who was a healthcare worker with PCR-confirmed SARS-CoV-2 infection or an uninfected control (not recorded which). Both conserved end residues are part of each CDR3. Each record gives: CDR3 protein, CDR3 DNA, J gene, V gene, D gene, clone size. A D gene is named only where the DNA matches it firmly. Expanded clones get a size class; other rows say once, few or many, or leave the size out.

CDR3: CSARDVQVLNTEAFF
DNA: TGCAGTGCTAGAGACGTACAGGTTTTGAACACTGAAGCTTTCTTT
J: TRBJ1-1
V: TRBV20-1
D: NA
size: NA

CDR3: CASSYPQGAGTGELFF
DNA: TGTGCCAGCAGTTACCCCCAGGGGGCGGGCACCGGGGAGCTGTTTTTT
J: TRBJ2-2
V: TRBV6-6
D: TRBD1
size: NA

CDR3: CSARVTQGEGGNEQFF
DNA: TGCAGTGCTAGAGTGACCCAGGGAGAGGGCGGTAATGAGCAGTTCTTC
J: TRBJ2-1
V: TRBV20-1
D: NA
size: many

CDR3: CASSPDRRGARDGYTF
DNA: TGTGCCAGCAGCCCCGACCGAAGGGGCGCACGTGACGGCTACACCTTC
J: TRBJ1-2
V: TRBV5-4
D: NA
size: many

CDR3: CASSEASRISENTIYF
DNA: TGTGCCAGCAGTGAAGCCTCTAGGATCTCTGAAAACACCATATATTTT
J: TRBJ1-3
V: TRBV6-1
D: NA
size: NA

CDR3: CASIRDRGPYEQYF
DNA: TGTGCCAGCATCCGGGACAGGGGCCCCTACGAGCAGTACTTC
J: TRBJ2-7
V: TRBV10-3
D: TRBD1
size: NA

CDR3: CASSTDGAPTYEQYF
DNA: TGCGCCAGCAGCACGGACGGCGCCCCAACCTACGAGCAGTACTTC
J: TRBJ2-7
V: TRBV5-1
D: NA
size: NA

CDR3: CASSPRGQPQHF
DNA: TGTGCCAGCAGTCCCCGGGGGCAGCCCCAGCATTTT
J: TRBJ1-5
V: TRBV28
D: NA
size: few

CDR3: CASSDLREAGELFF
DNA: TGTGCCAGCAGTGATCTGCGGGAGGCCGGGGAGCTGTTTTTT
J: TRBJ2-2
V: TRBV2
D: TRBD2
size: NA

CDR3: CASSVGGAGTEAFF
DNA: TGTGCCAGCAGCGTAGGTGGGGCTGGCACTGAAGCTTTCTTT
J: TRBJ1-1
V: TRBV9
D: NA
size: many

CDR3: CASNTLGLISGANVLTF
DNA: TGTGCCAGCAATACTTTGGGACTTATCTCTGGGGCCAACGTCCTGACTTTC
J: TRBJ2-6
V: TRBV2
D: NA
size: few

CDR3: CASKNADTQYF
DNA: TGTGCCAGCAAAAACGCGGATACGCAGTATTTT
J: TRBJ2-3
V: TRBV2
D: NA
size: NA

CDR3: CASSLFSGETGELFF
DNA: TGTGCCAGCAGCCTCTTCTCAGGGGAGACCGGGGAGCTGTTTTTT
J: TRBJ2-2
V: TRBV12-3/TRBV12-4
D: NA
size: few

CDR3: CASSPPNTGELFF
DNA: TGTGCCAGCTCACCACCGAACACCGGGGAGCTGTTTTTT
J: TRBJ2-2
V: TRBV18
D: NA
size: few

CDR3: CSPFLDALGRTNEKLFF
DNA: TGCAGTCCGTTCCTCGATGCCCTCGGCAGAACTAATGAAAAACTGTTTTTT
J: TRBJ1-4
V: TRBV20-1
D: NA
size: many

CDR3: CSVDSHGKNIQYF
DNA: TGCAGTGTTGACAGTCATGGCAAAAACATTCAGTACTTC
J: TRBJ2-4
V: TRBV20-1
D: NA
size: few

CDR3: CASSSVGAYNEQFF
DNA: TGTGCCAGCAGCTCCGTCGGGGCTTATAATGAGCAGTTCTTC
J: TRBJ2-1
V: TRBV7-2
D: NA
size: NA

CDR3: CSVRGALHGYTF
DNA: TGCAGCGTTCGGGGAGCCCTTCATGGCTACACCTTC
J: TRBJ1-2
V: TRBV29-1
D: NA
size: many

CDR3: CAWSMGTTYNSPLHF
DNA: TGTGCCTGGAGTATGGGGACAACCTATAATTCACCCCTCCACTTT
J: TRBJ1-6
V: TRBV30
D: NA
size: NA

CDR3: CASSPGQGGYEQYF
DNA: TGTGCCAGCAGCCCAGGACAGGGTGGATACGAGCAGTACTTC
J: TRBJ2-7
V: TRBV13
D: TRBD1
size: many

CDR3: CASSKGNSGANVLTF
DNA: TGTGCCAGTAGTAAAGGAAACTCTGGGGCCAACGTCCTGACTTTC
J: TRBJ2-6
V: TRBV19
D: NA
size: few

CDR3: CASSQVVETQYF
DNA: TGTGCCAGCAGCCAAGTTGTAGAGACCCAGTACTTC
J: TRBJ2-5
V: TRBV3-1
D: NA
size: few

CDR3: CASSLGDRFTGELFF
DNA: TGCGCCAGCAGCTTGGGAGACAGGTTCACCGGGGAGCTGTTTTTT
J: TRBJ2-2
V: TRBV5-1
D: NA
size: many

CDR3: CASSYSSRGGQDTQYF
DNA: TGTGCCAGCAGTTACTCGTCGCGGGGGGGCCAGGATACGCAGTATTTT
J: TRBJ2-3
V: TRBV6-2/TRBV6-3
D: TRBD2
size: NA

CDR3: CATRRQGFNEQFF
DNA: TGTGCCACCAGGCGACAGGGGTTCAATGAGCAGTTCTTC
J: TRBJ2-1
V: TRBV24-1
D: TRBD1
size: NA

CDR3: CASRLQGGKDQPQHF
DNA: TGTGCCAGCAGATTACAGGGGGGTAAGGATCAGCCCCAGCATTTT
J: TRBJ1-5
V: TRBV6-6
D: TRBD1
size: few

CDR3: CASGLNGFQETQYF
DNA: TGTGCTAGTGGTTTGAACGGCTTCCAAGAGACCCAGTACTTC
J: TRBJ2-5
V: TRBV12-5
D: NA
size: many

CDR3: CASSFYYGRDNEQFF
DNA: TGTGCCAGCAGCTTCTATTACGGCCGAGACAATGAGCAGTTCTTC
J: TRBJ2-1
V: TRBV7-2
D: NA
size: many

CDR3: CASIGGLAGGRHEQFF
DNA: TGTGCCAGCATAGGGGGTCTAGCGGGAGGGAGGCATGAGCAGTTCTTC
J: TRBJ2-1
V: TRBV6-5
D: TRBD2
size: few

CDR3: CASRRASGSTGELFF
DNA: TGTGCCAGCAGACGTGCTTCAGGGAGCACCGGGGAGCTGTTTTTT
J: TRBJ2-2
V: TRBV12-3/TRBV12-4
D: NA
size: NA

CDR3: CASSQRSTDYTF
DNA: TGTGCCAGCAGCCAGCGTTCGACGGACTACACCTTC
J: TRBJ1-2
V: TRBV9
D: NA
size: NA

CDR3: CSVGIQGTGNTIYF
DNA: TGCAGCGTTGGTATACAGGGGACTGGAAACACCATATATTTT
J: TRBJ1-3
V: TRBV29-1
D: TRBD1
size: NA

CDR3: CASSAQGSSYNEQFF
DNA: TGTGCCAGCAGTGCTCAGGGGAGCTCCTACAATGAGCAGTTCTTC
J: TRBJ2-1
V: TRBV2
D: NA
size: many

CDR3: CASSPQHPQETQYF
DNA: TGTGCCAGCTCACCACAACACCCCCAAGAGACCCAGTACTTC
J: TRBJ2-5
V: TRBV18
D: NA
size: NA

CDR3: CASSQVYGADGYTF
DNA: TGCGCCAGCAGCCAAGTTTACGGGGCAGATGGCTACACCTTC
J: TRBJ1-2
V: TRBV4-1
D: NA
size: many

CDR3: CASSLEAGGPNTGELFF
DNA: TGTGCCAGCAGCTTAGAGGCGGGAGGGCCGAACACCGGGGAGCTGTTTTTT
J: TRBJ2-2
V: TRBV7-6
D: TRBD2
size: many

CDR3: CASGQGRPQHF
DNA: TGTGCTAGTGGCCAGGGTAGGCCCCAGCATTTT
J: TRBJ1-5
V: TRBV12-5
D: NA
size: few

CDR3: CASSIVSGGEQYF
DNA: TGTGCCAGTAGTATTGTTTCGGGGGGCGAGCAGTACTTC
J: TRBJ2-7
V: TRBV19
D: TRBD2
size: NA

CDR3: CASSSPSGRETQYF
DNA: TGCGCCAGCAGTTCCCCTAGCGGGAGAGAGACCCAGTACTTC
J: TRBJ2-5
V: TRBV5-1
D: TRBD2
size: many

CDR3: CSVGRQGANTEAFF
DNA: TGCAGCGTCGGGAGACAGGGGGCGAACACTGAAGCTTTCTTT
J: TRBJ1-1
V: TRBV29-1
D: TRBD1
size: few

CDR3: CASGGQGAYNEQFF
DNA: TGCGCCAGCGGGGGACAGGGCGCCTACAATGAGCAGTTCTTC
J: TRBJ2-1
V: TRBV5-1
D: TRBD1
size: many

CDR3: CASSPHGGRSNQAQHF
DNA: TGTGCCAGCAGCCCCCACGGGGGCAGGTCCAATCAGGCCCAGCATTTT
J: TRBJ1-5
V: TRBV7-2
D: NA
size: few

CDR3: CASSQGAGGPVETQYF
DNA: TGCGCCAGCAGCCAGGGAGCGGGGGGGCCTGTAGAGACCCAGTACTTC
J: TRBJ2-5
V: TRBV4-3
D: TRBD2
size: few

CDR3: CAWSGEGSGNSPLHF
DNA: TGTGCCTGGAGTGGCGAGGGTTCTGGTAATTCACCCCTCCACTTT
J: TRBJ1-6
V: TRBV30
D: NA
size: NA

CDR3: CASTQRGSSYEQYF
DNA: TGTGCCAGTACTCAGCGGGGGAGCTCCTACGAGCAGTACTTC
J: TRBJ2-7
V: TRBV19
D: TRBD2
size: NA

CDR3: CASSLGGGGTYEQYF
DNA: TGTGCCAGCAGCTTGGGCGGTGGCGGAACCTACGAGCAGTACTTC
J: TRBJ2-7
V: TRBV7-2
D: NA
size: few

CDR3: CSARKAAQETQYF
DNA: TGCAGTGCTAGGAAGGCAGCCCAAGAGACCCAGTACTTC
J: TRBJ2-5
V: TRBV20-1
D: NA
size: few

CDR3: CASRKGATNTEAFF
DNA: TGTGCCAGCAGGAAAGGGGCCACGAACACTGAAGCTTTCTTT
J: TRBJ1-1
V: TRBV5-6
D: NA
size: once

CDR3: CASRKWSQGKTGELFF
DNA: TGTGCCAGCAGAAAATGGTCACAGGGGAAGACCGGGGAGCTGTTTTTT
J: TRBJ2-2
V: TRBV13
D: TRBD1
size: NA

CDR3: CAWSVLGGYTF
DNA: TGTGCCTGGAGTGTACTGGGGGGCTACACCTTC
J: TRBJ1-2
V: TRBV30
D: NA
size: NA

CDR3: CASSILPQGTDTQYF
DNA: TGTGCCAGCAGCATACTCCCGCAGGGGACAGATACGCAGTATTTT
J: TRBJ2-3
V: TRBV7-6
D: NA
size: few

CDR3: CSVDPRDGYTF
DNA: TGCAGCGTAGACCCCAGGGATGGCTACACCTTC
J: TRBJ1-2
V: TRBV29-1
D: NA
size: few

CDR3: CASSFLFRAYGYTF
DNA: TGTGCCAGCAGCTTTCTCTTTAGGGCCTATGGCTACACCTTC
J: TRBJ1-2
V: TRBV7-9
D: NA
size: many

CDR3: CASSRDQNNEQFF
DNA: TGTGCCAGCTCACGCGACCAGAACAATGAGCAGTTCTTC
J: TRBJ2-1
V: TRBV18
D: NA
size: many

CDR3: CASSYSRGYEAFF
DNA: TGTGCCAGCAGTTACAGTCGGGGTTATGAAGCTTTCTTT
J: TRBJ1-1
V: TRBV6-6
D: NA
size: NA

CDR3: CASSQEWTVEGYTF
DNA: TGCGCCAGCAGCCAAGAATGGACAGTAGAAGGCTACACCTTC
J: TRBJ1-2
V: TRBV4-3
D: NA
size: many

CDR3: CASSPAGTGSTGELFF
DNA: TGTGCCAGCAGCCCGGCCGGGACAGGTTCCACCGGGGAGCTGTTTTTT
J: TRBJ2-2
V: TRBV7-2
D: TRBD1
size: many

CDR3: CASSRGTAPNEQYF
DNA: TGTGCCAGCTCACGCGGGACAGCGCCCAACGAGCAGTACTTC
J: TRBJ2-7
V: TRBV18
D: NA
size: many

CDR3: CASSLWDRPYEQYF
DNA: TGTGCCAGCAGTTTATGGGACAGGCCCTACGAGCAGTACTTC
J: TRBJ2-7
V: TRBV28
D: TRBD1
size: NA

CDR3: CASSQAIGGTQYF
DNA: TGTGCCAGCAGCCAAGCGATTGGGGGGACCCAGTACTTC
J: TRBJ2-5
V: TRBV14
D: NA
size: many